These 16 T cell receptor beta chains originate from one sample sequenced in a study of cytomegalovirus exposure and HLA in healthy donors. This PCR relied on a set of 60 Vbeta primers and 13 Jbeta primers. Sequencing was performed with immunoSEQ multiplex PCR; in TCRdb, only in-frame clones are kept and a portion is missing. The sample records 180,000 or so clones, approximately 83% being singletons. The sequencing input was PBMCs. The receptors derive from a man between 18 and 29 years old in good health and CMV-seropositive.

This rearrangement joins TRBV10-2 to TRBJ2-7, with a tentative D call TRBD2 (6 bases). The CDR3 runs 13 residues. Germline CDR1 and CDR2: WSHSY and SAAADI. With 8 bases removed from V and 0 bases from J, the gap between germline ends came to 11 bases. CDR3 nucleotides: TGCGCCAGCGGGCGGGGTAGCTCCTACGAGCAGTACTTC. This encodes CASGRGSSYEQYF.

In its sample, this clone was seen once. The J gene is TRBJ1-1, the V gene TRBV18; D possibly corresponds to TRBD1 (5 bases). CDR3 length: 12 amino acids. Germline assignment: CDR1 KGHSH and CDR2 LQKENI. V lost 3 bases to trimming and J lost 11 bases, with 13 bases between them. CDR3 sequence (DNA): TGTGCCAGCTCACCGGACAACTTGATGGCTTTCTTT. It codes for CASSPDNLMAFF.

The chain has TRBV19 and TRBJ1-2; 9 bases line up with TRBD1. Unmatched junction bases numbered 7, after V lost 3 bases and J lost 8 bases. This CDR3 contains 14 residues. Germline CDR1 LNHDA, CDR2 SQIVND (reference sequence). The CDR3 here is CASSMYRGPGGYTF. The CDR3 coding sequence is TGTGCCAGTAGTATGTACAGGGGGCCAGGAGGCTACACCTTC.

The rearrangement uses TRBV9 and TRBJ2-5; the D gene is possibly TRBD1 (6 bases). Looked up from germline, CDR1 is SGDLS and CDR2 is YYNGEE. Trimming stripped 4 bases from V and 1 base from J, with 17 bases between. The CDR3 covers 16 residues. The CDR3 region is CASSQPGQTTQETQYF. In DNA, the CDR3 is TGTGCCAGCAGCCAGCCCGGACAGACTACCCAAGAGACCCAGTACTTC.

The chain combines TRBV18 with TRBJ2-7; 7 bases match TRBD1. CDR3 length: 14 residues. Germline lookup yields CDR1 KGHSH and CDR2 LQKENI. The J segment lost 3 bases and the V segment lost 4 bases, leaving 6 bases of the junction unmatched. CDR3 nucleotide sequence: TGTGCCAGCTCACGGACAGGCCTGAACTACGAGCAGTACTTC. Translated: CASSRTGLNYEQYF.

Comments on this clone: This sample also contains other DNA sequences that code for the same CDR3. V is TRBV11-2 and J is TRBJ2-5; 10 bases align to TRBD2. Germline V gene data show CDR1 as SGHAT and CDR2 as FQNNGV. The trim removed 2 bases at V and 1 base at J, leaving 1 base unmatched. CDR3 length equals 15 residues. CDR3 DNA sequence: TGTGCCAGCAGCTTACCTAGCGGGGGCCAAGAGACCCAGTACTTC. The encoded protein is CASSLPSGGQETQYF.

This clone was observed a few times. Sequence at one end of the junction differs from germline and may be a read error. V usage is TRBV5-1 and J usage is TRBJ1-1, with 9 bases aligning to TRBD1. The CDR3 runs 14 residues. The germline V gene has CDR1 SGHRS and CDR2 YFSETQ. The CDR3 DNA reads TGCGCCAGCAGCTTGGGACAGGGGGACACTAAAGCTTTCTTT. Encoded protein: CASSLGQGDTKAFF. Full variable domain (outside the CDR3, taken from reference TRBV5-1 and TRBJ1-1): KAGVTQTPRYLIKTRGQQVTLSCSPISGHRSVSWYQQTPGQGLQFLFEYFSETQRNKGNFPGRFSGRQFSNSRSEMNVSTLELGDSALYLCASSLGQGDTKAFFGQGTRLTVV.

This sequence joins TRBV7-2 and TRBJ1-5; 7 nucleotides align to TRBD1. V shed 7 bases and J 6 bases; nucleotides not matched to a gene: 6. The V gene's germline CDR1 is SGHTA and CDR2 FQGNSA. The CDR3 is 13 amino acids. The CDR3 protein is CASTRGYTQPQHF. The CDR3 coding sequence is TGTGCCAGCACCAGGGGGTATACTCAGCCCCAGCATTTT.

This chain uses TRBV7-6 with TRBJ2-7, with D maybe TRBD1 (6 bases). Germline assignment: CDR1 SGHVS and CDR2 FNYEAQ. This CDR3 region has 16 residues. V was trimmed by 0 bases and J by 1 base, leaving 13 bases between them. CDR3: CASSLATGIGSYEQYF. Here the CDR3 DNA reads TGTGCCAGCAGCTTAGCCACAGGGATCGGGTCCTACGAGCAGTACTTC.

This clone was found once. The J gene is TRBJ1-5, the V gene TRBV9; 9 bases line up with TRBD1. The V gene end was trimmed by 1 base and the J gene end by 2 bases; junction bases not matched to a gene: 13. Per the germline V gene, CDR1 is SGDLS and CDR2 is YYNGEE. The CDR3 length is 19 residues. The CDR3 nucleotides are TGTGCCAGCAGCGTAAAAACAGGGGGCTGGGGTATTCGCAATCAGCCCCAGCATTTT. This gives the protein CASSVKTGGWGIRNQPQHF.

This chain uses TRBV18 with TRBJ1-2; 12 bases agree with TRBD1. Germline trimming cut 3 bases from V and 6 bases from J; bases unmatched to any gene: 8. Per the germline V gene, CDR1 is KGHSH and CDR2 is LQKENI. This CDR3 spans 16 amino acids. CDR3 DNA sequence: TGTGCCAGCTCACCCTTGAGGGGACAGGGGGCAGATGGCTACACCTTC. Its translation: CASSPLRGQGADGYTF.

This clone appeared once. Different DNA sequences within this sample yield the same CDR3. The chain carries TRBV7-2 and TRBJ2-3; TRBD2 matches 12 bases. CDR1 SGHTA and CDR2 FQGNSA come from the germline V gene. Germline trimming cut 2 bases from V and 2 bases from J; bases unmatched to any gene: 5. The CDR3 extends over 17 amino acids. CDR3 amino acids: CASSLSTSGGYTDTQYF. The CDR3 region has the DNA TGTGCCAGCAGCTTAAGTACTAGCGGGGGGTACACAGATACGCAGTATTTT.

The genes are TRBV23-1 and TRBJ2-7; maybe TRBD1 (6 bases). TRBV23-1 is an ORF; its function is uncertain. V lost 0 bases, J lost 2 bases, and 29 bases lay in between. This CDR3 has 21 amino acids. CDR3 nucleotide sequence: TGCGCCAGCAGTCAATCGAGACAGGAGAATACTAGTTTCCCGTTCCCCTACGAGCAGTACTTC. This encodes CASSQSRQENTSFPFPYEQYF.

Note on this clone: One end of the junction does not line up with germline, which may come from a read error. The chain couples TRBV7-7 to TRBJ2-2, with 10 bases that match TRBD1. Looked up from germline, CDR1 is SSHAT and CDR2 is FNYEAQ (reference sequence). CDR3 length equals 15 residues. The CDR3 coding sequence is TGTGCTAGCAGCATGGACAGGGGGTCCGCCGGGGAGCTGTTTTTT. Protein product: CASSMDRGSAGELFF.

In nucleotides, the CDR3 is TGTGCCATCAGTGGGGGGGGCGGCTATGGCTACACCTTC. The encoded protein is CAISGGGGYGYTF. This chain connects TRBV10-3 to TRBJ1-2; D may be TRBD1 (6 bases). V shed 4 bases and J shed 4 bases, with 10 bases lying between them. Germline V gene lookup returns CDR1 ENHRY and CDR2 SYGVKD. The length of the CDR3 is 13 residues.

This chain uses TRBV7-6 with TRBJ1-4, with 8 bases fitting TRBD1. V gave up 1 base and J gave up 6 bases; unmatched junction bases: 4. CDR1 and CDR2 (germline): SGHVS, FNYEAQ. CDR3 length: 15 amino acids. CDR3 DNA: TGTGCCAGCAGCTTAGGGACAGGGAGGGATGAAAAACTGTTTTTT. Protein sequence: CASSLGTGRDEKLFF.